Here is one T cell receptor (beta chain) with its context. The repertoire was sequenced with immunoSEQ multiplex PCR; TCRdb's copy has only in-frame clones and lacks some. The sample lists about 220,000 clones, around 84% occurring once. The CDR3 is 16 residues long. The V gene's germline CDR1 is SEHNR and CDR2 FQNEAQ (reference sequence). J lost 6 bases, V lost 4 bases, and 8 bases had no gene match. This entry comes from a study of blood T cell repertoires in COVID-19. Study-wide context: Both acute and convalescent COVID-19 samples were obtained from the United States, Italy and Spain.

The chain combines TRBV7-9 with TRBJ2-1; 11 bases map to TRBD1. The sample comprised peripheral blood. The sequence was collected from a young man with active or convalescent COVID-19. The CDR3 region is CASSSGQGASRNEQFF. In nucleotides, the CDR3 is TGTGCCAGCAGCTCCGGACAGGGGGCATCTCGCAATGAGCAGTTCTTC.